These T cell receptor beta chains were read from a single sample in a study of identical twins. A single record per CDR3 protein comes from TCRdb applying MiXCR to the 5' RACE reads. This table holds under 300,000 distinct CDR3 sequences, about 8% found once. These data were likewise used in another study, on yellow fever vaccine responses in identical twins.

Sequencing was performed on CD8+ T cells sorted from blood. These receptors were collected from a woman aged 18 to 35 in good health. Both conserved end residues are part of each CDR3. Each record gives: D gene, J gene, clone size, V gene, CDR3 DNA, CDR3 protein. A D gene is named only where the DNA matches it firmly. Not all rows give a size; the values are once, few, many and, for expanded clones, a class.

TRBD1,TRBJ2-7,.,TRBV6-2/TRBV6-3,TGTGCCAGCAGTTACTCTTCGGACAGGGACCTCTACGAGCAGTACTTC,CASSYSSDRDLYEQYF
.,TRBJ1-3,.,TRBV20-1,TGCAGTGCCCCGGGGGCCCCTGGAAACACCATATATTTT,CSAPGAPGNTIYF
.,TRBJ2-5,many,TRBV29-1,TGCAGCGTTGAGGTGGAGACCCAGTACTTC,CSVEVETQYF
.,TRBJ2-5,many,TRBV29-1,TGCAGCGTTACCTCCTACCAAGAGACCCAGTACTTC,CSVTSYQETQYF
.,TRBJ2-7,few,TRBV6-5,TGTGCCAGCAGTTGGCACAGGGTCGACCCCTACGAGCAGTACTTC,CASSWHRVDPYEQYF
TRBD1,TRBJ2-5,.,TRBV6-1,TGTGCCAGCAGTGTGGAACAGGGGGCTTGGGAGACCCAGTACTTC,CASSVEQGAWETQYF
TRBD2,TRBJ2-1,.,TRBV28,TGTGCCAGCAGTCTAGCGGGGGGTCAAGTAGGGATCTTC,CASSLAGGQVGIF
.,TRBJ2-7,.,TRBV29-1,TGCAGCGTTGGAGGATACCCCACCTACGAGCAGTACTTC,CSVGGYPTYEQYF
TRBD2,TRBJ2-7,.,TRBV11-1,TGTGCCAGCAGCTTGACTAGCCGATACGAGCAGTACTTC,CASSLTSRYEQYF
TRBD2,TRBJ2-2,.,TRBV9,TGTGCCAGCAGAGGAGGGGCAGCGGGGGTCCCCGGGGAGCTGTTTTTT,CASRGGAAGVPGELFF
TRBD1,TRBJ2-1,few,TRBV20-1,TGCAGTGCCAACCGACAGGGGAGCTCCTACAATGAGCAGTTCTTC,CSANRQGSSYNEQFF
TRBD2,TRBJ2-7,few,TRBV29-1,TGCAGCGTTGATAGAGGACTAGCGGGAGGCGAGCAGTACTTC,CSVDRGLAGGEQYF
.,TRBJ2-7,.,TRBV7-9,TGTGCCAGCGGCTCGGGGGCCTCCTACGAGCAGTACTTC,CASGSGASYEQYF
TRBD2,TRBJ2-7,few,TRBV5-1,TGCGCCAGCAGCTCTCCTGGGACTAGAACCTACGAGCAGTACTTC,CASSSPGTRTYEQYF
.,TRBJ1-2,many,TRBV4-2,TGTGCCAGCAGCCAAGATGACTATGGCTACACCTTC,CASSQDDYGYTF
TRBD2,TRBJ2-5,many,TRBV7-9,TGTGCCAGCAGCTTAGTAGCGGGGCTACAAGAGACCCAGTACTTC,CASSLVAGLQETQYF
.,TRBJ2-7,many,TRBV5-6,TGTGCCAGCAGCTTCAGAAGCAACCTCTACGAGCAGTACTTC,CASSFRSNLYEQYF
TRBD2,TRBJ2-1,.,TRBV9,TGTGCCAGCAGCGTAGGAGGGAGTAGCGGGAGGGTCGGCAATGAGCAGTTCTTC,CASSVGGSSGRVGNEQFF
TRBD1,TRBJ2-7,few,TRBV4-2,TGTGCCAGCAGCCTTCGGGACAGGGACCCCTACGAGCAGTACTTC,CASSLRDRDPYEQYF
.,TRBJ2-1,many,TRBV4-3,TGCGCCAGCAGCCAGGACAGATACTACAATGAGCAGTTCTTC,CASSQDRYYNEQFF
TRBD2,TRBJ2-1,.,TRBV11-2,TGTGCCAGCAGCTTAGGGGAGGGAGTCTCCTACAATGAGCAGTTCTTC,CASSLGEGVSYNEQFF
.,TRBJ1-2,few,TRBV24-1,TGTGCCACCAGTGATTCGACAGGACTCTATGGCTACACCTTC,CATSDSTGLYGYTF
TRBD1,TRBJ1-1,many,TRBV12-3/TRBV12-4,TGTGCCAGCAGTTCCGGGACAGAATACACTGAAGCTTTCTTT,CASSSGTEYTEAFF
TRBD2,TRBJ2-5,few,TRBV7-9,TGTGCCAGCAGCTTTACTCTCCAAACCGGGACAGCTGGGACTAGCCGGTACCAAGAGACCCAGTACTTC,CASSFTLQTGTAGTSRYQETQYF
.,TRBJ1-3,few,TRBV7-3,TGTGCCAGCAGCTTAACAGGGGCTTCTGGAAACACCATATATTTT,CASSLTGASGNTIYF
.,TRBJ2-1,.,TRBV20-1,TGCAGTGCTAGAGACCCGGACGGCTTTTTGTACAATGAGCAGTTCTTC,CSARDPDGFLYNEQFF
.,TRBJ2-1,many,TRBV7-9,TGTGCCAGCAGCTTAGCGGGGGTAGGCATGAATGAGCAGTTCTTC,CASSLAGVGMNEQFF
.,TRBJ2-7,few,TRBV12-3/TRBV12-4,TGTGCCAGCAGACAGGGAGGGGACGAGCAGTACTTC,CASRQGGDEQYF
TRBD2,TRBJ2-1,few,TRBV4-3,TGCGCCAGCAGCCATACACTAGCGGTCCCGGTCAATGAGCAGTTCTTC,CASSHTLAVPVNEQFF
.,TRBJ2-2,few,TRBV10-2,TGCGCCAGCTGGGAGCTAGCCACCGGGGAGCTGTTTTTT,CASWELATGELFF
.,TRBJ2-7,.,TRBV6-1,TGTGCCAGCAGCCCGGGCTGGGGAGCCTACGAGCAGTACTTC,CASSPGWGAYEQYF
TRBD2,TRBJ2-7,.,TRBV6-2/TRBV6-3,TGTGCCAGCAGTTTTAGTAACGCGGGAGTCTCCTCCTACGAGCAGTACTTC,CASSFSNAGVSSYEQYF
TRBD1,TRBJ2-3,.,TRBV12-5,TGTGCTAGCTTGAACCGGGACAGGGGTCCGTATAGCACAGATACGCAGTATTTT,CASLNRDRGPYSTDTQYF
.,TRBJ2-1,.,TRBV29-1,TGCAGCGTTGAGCGGGGAGCCTACAATGAGCAGTTCTTC,CSVERGAYNEQFF
.,TRBJ2-1,.,TRBV28,TGTGCCAGCAGTGGACCCCCGACGTCAGGGGAGCCCCTCGATGAGCAGTTCTTC,CASSGPPTSGEPLDEQFF
.,TRBJ1-1,many,TRBV10-3,TGTGCCATCAGTGATCGAGCGCTGGGCACTGAAGCTTTCTTT,CAISDRALGTEAFF
.,TRBJ2-5,.,TRBV19,TGTGCCAGTAGTCGAAAATATGGTGACCAAGAGACCCAGTACTTC,CASSRKYGDQETQYF
.,TRBJ2-7,.,TRBV7-2,TGTGCCAGCAGCTACCAGGCCCTCTCCTACGAGCAGTACTTC,CASSYQALSYEQYF